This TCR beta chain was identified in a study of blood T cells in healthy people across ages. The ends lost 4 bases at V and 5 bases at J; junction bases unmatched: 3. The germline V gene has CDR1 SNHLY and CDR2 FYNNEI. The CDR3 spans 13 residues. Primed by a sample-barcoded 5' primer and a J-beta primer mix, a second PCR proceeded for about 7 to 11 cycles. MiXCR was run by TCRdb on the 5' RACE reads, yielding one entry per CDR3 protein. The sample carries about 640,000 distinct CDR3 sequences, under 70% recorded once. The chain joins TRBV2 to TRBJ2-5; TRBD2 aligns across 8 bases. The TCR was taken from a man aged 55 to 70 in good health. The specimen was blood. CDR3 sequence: CASSGLASETQYF. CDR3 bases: TGTGCCAGCAGTGGACTAGCGTCGGAGACCCAGTACTTC.